One sample yielded the 10 T cell receptor beta chains listed below, sequenced in a study of blood T cell repertoires in COVID-19. TCRdb's copy holds only in-frame clones and misses some; the assay was immunoSEQ multiplex PCR. The table includes about 190,000 clones, about 82% detected once. The specimen was peripheral blood. These receptors originate from a woman aged 25-40 years with acute or convalescent COVID-19.

Concerning this clone: Germline and junction disagree at one end, which may indicate a read error. The genes are TRBV19 and TRBJ1-5; the D is unclear. The CDR3 covers 16 residues. Germline CDR1 is LNHDA and CDR2 is SQIVND (reference sequence). The CDR3 sequence: CASKARTEKSSQPQHF. The DNA of the CDR3 is TGTGCCAGTAAGGCCCGAACAGAGAAAAGCAGTCAGCCCCAGCATTTT.

CDR3 protein: CASSLISGSTDTQYF. The CDR3 nucleotides read TGCGCCAGCAGCTTGATCAGCGGGAGCACAGATACGCAGTATTTT. The chain combines TRBV5-1 with TRBJ2-3, with D possibly being TRBD2 (6 bases). Germline lookup yields CDR1 SGHRS and CDR2 YFSETQ. Deletions cut 1 base from V and 0 bases from J, with 9 bases between. The CDR3 is 15 residues long. The full variable domain, completed using reference TRBV5-1 and TRBJ2-3, is KAGVTQTPRYLIKTRGQQVTLSCSPISGHRSVSWYQQTPGQGLQFLFEYFSETQRNKGNFPGRFSGRQFSNSRSEMNVSTLELGDSALYLCASSLISGSTDTQYFGPGTRLTVL.

The V call is TRBV12-3 or TRBV12-4, the J call TRBJ1-1; 8 bases map to TRBD1. The CDR3 loop spans 13 amino acids. The V gene end was trimmed by 4 bases and the J gene end by 4 bases; junction bases not matched to a gene: 2. CDR3 residues: CASSSRGPTEAFF. As DNA, the CDR3 is TGTGCCAGCAGTTCCAGGGGGCCCACTGAAGCTTTCTTT.

This clone was seen only a few times. V and J are TRBV6-5 and TRBJ1-2; a weak D match, TRBD1 (6 bases). Between the trimmed V and J ends, which lost 7 bases and 3 bases, there was a span of 18 bases. CDR1 and CDR2 from the germline V gene are MNHEY and SVGAGI. The CDR3 spans 15 residues. CDR3 nucleotide sequence: TGTGCCAGCAAAAGACCAACGACAGGATACTATGGCTACACCTTC. Amino acid sequence: CASKRPTTGYYGYTF.

This chain links TRBV11-2 with TRBJ1-2, with 10 bases aligning to TRBD1. The CDR3 loop spans 18 amino acids. Germline CDR1 SGHAT, CDR2 FQNNGV. The V gene end was trimmed by 4 bases and the J gene end by 7 bases; junction bases not matched to a gene: 18. CDR3 nucleotides: TGTGCCAGCAGCTCCCCCCGACAGGGGGCGCTTGTAATTGGTGGCTACACCTTC. Translated: CASSSPRQGALVIGGYTF. The full variable domain, its missing parts supplied by reference TRBV11-2 and TRBJ1-2, is EAGVAQSPRYKIIEKRQSVAFWCNPISGHATLYWYQQILGQGPKLLIQFQNNGVVDDSQLPKDRFSAERLKGVDSTLKIQPAKLEDSAVYLCASSSPRQGALVIGGYTFGSGTRLTVV.

The CDR3 DNA follows: TGTGCCAGCAGTGGACAGCCGTATGGCTACACCTTC. It codes for CASSGQPYGYTF. The chain combines TRBV2 with TRBJ1-2; possible D gene TRBD1, 5 bases. The CDR3 loop spans 12 amino acids. Germline V gene sequence: CDR1 SNHLY, CDR2 FYNNEI. The ends were cut back, 4 bases at V and 5 bases at J, with 8 bases in the middle.

This clone was observed a few times. The chain combines TRBV5-4 with TRBJ2-1; no clear D gene. V was shortened by 4 bases and J by 8 bases, with 13 bases between the two germline ends. Germline V CDR1 and CDR2: SGHNT, YYREEE (reference sequence). The CDR3 is 13 residues long. CDR3 DNA: TGTGCCAGCAGCCGTAATCACGGAGATGAGCAGTTCTTC. Amino acid sequence: CASSRNHGDEQFF.

The chain recombines TRBV7-8 with TRBJ2-1; no definite D call. CDR1 is SGHVS and CDR2 is FQNEAQ in the germline V gene. The CDR3 has 18 amino acids. With 5 bases removed from V and 1 base from J, the gap between germline ends came to 21 bases. The CDR3 spells CASSGKAGNLESYNEQFF. In nucleotides, the CDR3 is TGTGCCAGCAGCGGCAAAGCTGGAAATTTGGAGTCCTACAATGAGCAGTTCTTC.

This clone was counted once. The chain employs TRBV4-3 and TRBJ2-7, with 10 bases aligning to TRBD2. Germline V CDR1 and CDR2: LGHNA, YSLEER. The CDR3 is 15 amino acids. With 3 bases clipped from V and 5 bases from J, the junction kept 7 bases outside the gene matches. The chain's CDR3 is CASSHGLAVDHEQYF. The DNA of the CDR3 is TGCGCCAGCAGCCACGGACTAGCGGTGGACCACGAGCAGTACTTC.

Only a few counts were recorded for this clone. The chain couples TRBV29-1 to TRBJ1-3; 7 bases map to TRBD1. The CDR3 spans 14 residues. With V trimmed by 6 bases and J by 3 bases, 8 bases remained unmatched. CDR1 and CDR2 (germline): SQVTM, ANQGSEA. This CDR3 reads CSVALGQVGNTIYF. The CDR3 bases are TGCAGCGTCGCCCTAGGACAGGTTGGAAACACCATATATTTT.